This T cell receptor beta chain comes out of a study of spatial heterogeneity in lung cancer. Study overall: Detected sequences consistently included more beta-chain ones than alpha-chain ones. Matched bulk RNA-seq yielded a T cell module score, and TCR transcript counts in tumor regions correlated strongly with that score.

Study results and limitations: Tumoral mutation counts were tracked by counts of expanded intratumoral alpha and beta TCRs.

TCRdb re-called the 5' RACE reads with MiXCR, one entry per CDR3 protein. The repertoire has roughly 4,900 distinct CDR3 sequences, about 12% of them found once; the top ten carry less than 55%. The time point denotes: sample taken at primary tumor resection. The roughly 66 donors had untreated early-stage non-small cell lung cancer. TCRs were sequenced from unsorted whole RNA of tumor, nontumor lung or PBMC. The junction had 12 bases not matched to a gene; V was cut back by 3 bases and J by 5 bases. Germline CDR1 MNHEY, CDR2 SMNVEV (reference sequence). The CDR3 has 17 amino acids. This clonotype was counted between two and nine times. What it binds is unknown.

Material: lung tumor tissue, obtained at surgery. This sequence joins TRBV27 and TRBJ2-5, with 10 nucleotides matching TRBD1. The TCR comes from a male donor with early-stage non-small cell lung cancer. The CDR3 here is CASSFLGTGARRETQYF. The CDR3 DNA reads TGTGCCAGCAGTTTCCTTGGGACAGGGGCTCGTAGGGAGACCCAGTACTTC.